This T cell receptor beta chain derives from a study of blood T cell repertoires in COVID-19 (dated by TCRdb to the early 2020s). Study-level background: The collaborator samples originated in the United States, Italy and Spain and spanned the acute and convalescent phases of COVID-19. The samples were drawn from two sources: the first 160 participants of the ongoing ImmuneRACE study, and over 950 subjects contributed by 6 global collaborators. Deeply sampled blood TCRbeta repertoires from subjects exposed to, actively infected with, or recovered from COVID-19 were included in the dataset. Where available, HLA class I and class II types were taken from metadata supplied by the sample provider and were not determined by assay-based typing. Sample metadata almost always included a de-identified subject ID, COVID-19 status, age in years and sex. The repertoires were released in a freely available public database meant as a resource for research on the immune response to SARS-CoV-2. The material from the prospective study consisted of cDNA or gDNA derived from T cells, B-cell-depleted T cells, or PBMCs.

TCRbeta CDR3 regions were amplified from genomic DNA using the immunoSEQ Assay, a bias-controlled multiplex PCR. Processing in the source paper ran as follows. The number of nucleated cells in each sample was estimated from the amplification of reference gene primers within the assay. To quantify the absolute abundance of each unique TCRbeta CDR3 rearrangement, sequence reads were collapsed and filtered. For each sample, productive Simpson clonality was calculated as the square root of Simpson's diversity index across productive rearrangements. Imported from immuneACCESS, the table was reduced by TCRdb to in-frame sequences with V and J called. These copies leave out some clones; in studies compared against another copy, an unresolved V gene accounts for under half, and the cause of the remainder is not known. That table gives V, J and clone size, and the DNA gave D and trimming. The sample table holds about 130,000 clones, of which roughly 90% were seen once. Roughly 2.9% of the sample comes from the top ten.

Concerning this clone: It lacks a known antigen. Qualities for individual bases were not recorded, and no much larger clone is one base off.

Overall study outcomes, separate from this receptor: How much clinical and demographic metadata was included differed by source and by participant, and the metadata was provided uncurated.

CDR1 MNHEY and CDR2 SVGAGI were looked up in the germline V gene. Inclusive of the bounding cysteine and phenylalanine, the CDR3 is 15 residues long. The DNA shown is the 45-base CDR3, in frame from base 1. Trimming leaves V shorter by 0 bases and J shorter by 5 bases, with the junction holding 5 bases beyond the gene matches. Whole blood was collected in K2EDTA tubes by collaborating institutions according to the institutions' own protocols. Collaborator samples were shipped for TCRbeta analysis as frozen whole blood, isolated PBMCs, or DNA extracted from either sample type. The rearranged chain carries TRBV6-5 and TRBJ2-5, with 8 bases in between that match TRBD1. The clonotype was recovered from a man in his 60s with active or convalescent COVID-19. Specimen: peripheral blood. The nucleotides read TGTGCCAGCAGTTACTCGACCAGGGGGCTGGAGACCCAGTACTTC. Translated, this is CASSYSTRGLETQYF.